The rows below give T cell receptor beta chains drawn from one sample of a study of PD-1 blockade in classical Hodgkin lymphoma. Data came from immunoSEQ multiplex PCR; TCRdb stores just in-frame clones and leaves some out. The sample includes about 84,000 clones, around 90% of them seen just once. The specimen was peripheral blood mononuclear cells (PBMCs), collected at baseline. The receptors were gathered from a human donor with classical Hodgkin lymphoma. The CDR3 runs from the conserved cysteine through the conserved F or W. D genes are given only for firm matches. The listing skips clone size in some rows; elsewhere it reads once, few, many or a size class.

>NA|11|NA|TRBJ2-3|TRBV20-1
CSAKDTDTQYF
TGCAGTGCTAAGGACACAGATACGCAGTATTTT
>NA|14|NA|TRBJ2-7|TRBV11-2
CASTLARTTYEQYF
TGTGCCAGCACCTTGGCCAGGACAACCTACGAGCAGTACTTC
>NA|13|NA|TRBJ2-3|TRBV11-3
CASSLMVADTQYF
TGTGCCAGCAGCTTAATGGTCGCAGATACGCAGTATTTT
>TRBD2|17|NA|TRBJ2-7|TRBV2
CASSEGLAGEGSYEQYF
TGTGCCAGCAGTGAAGGGCTAGCGGGAGAAGGATCCTACGAGCAGTACTTC
>NA|15|NA|TRBJ2-6|TRBV5-1
CASRRDFSGANVLTF
TGCGCCAGCAGACGGGACTTCTCTGGGGCCAACGTCCTGACTTTC
>TRBD2|14|NA|TRBJ2-7|TRBV5-1
CASSFSGVYYEQYF
TGCGCCAGCAGCTTTAGCGGGGTTTACTACGAGCAGTACTTC
>TRBD2|16|NA|TRBJ2-1|TRBV7-2
CASSTTSGSMGNEQFF
TGTGCCAGCAGCACCACTAGCGGGAGCATGGGCAATGAGCAGTTCTTC
>NA|15|few|TRBJ2-7|TRBV30
CAWSAPWQTQGEQYF
TGTGCCTGGAGTGCCCCCTGGCAAACCCAGGGAGAGCAGTACTTC
>NA|14|NA|TRBJ2-3|TRBV27
CASSLGGTTDTQYF
TGTGCCAGCAGTTTGGGCGGAACCACAGATACGCAGTATTTT
>NA|14|NA|TRBJ2-6|TRBV23-1
CASSHPAGANVLTF
TGCGCCAGCAGTCATCCCGCTGGGGCCAACGTCCTGACTTTC
>TRBD2|14|once|TRBJ2-1|TRBV7-2
CASSPGTRVGEQFF
TGTGCCAGCAGCCCAGGGACTAGAGTTGGGGAGCAGTTCTTC
>TRBD1|14|NA|TRBJ2-7|TRBV18
CASSPGTGGFEQYF
TGTGCCAGCTCACCGGGGACAGGGGGTTTCGAGCAGTACTTC
>TRBD1|15|NA|TRBJ2-1|TRBV27
CASSSQGYGYNEQFF
TGTGCCAGCAGTTCACAGGGGTATGGCTACAATGAGCAGTTCTTC
>NA|13|NA|TRBJ1-1|TRBV5-8
CASRGRMNTEAFF
TGTGCCAGCAGGGGGAGGATGAACACTGAAGCTTTCTTT
>NA|14|once|TRBJ2-1|TRBV25-1
CASSLIGPYNEQFF
TGTGCCAGCAGTCTGATAGGCCCTTACAATGAGCAGTTCTTC
>TRBD1|16|once|TRBJ1-5|TRBV5-1
CASSRDSQYSNQPQHF
TGCGCCAGCAGTAGGGACAGCCAATATAGCAATCAGCCCCAGCATTTT
>NA|15|once|TRBJ1-2|TRBV30
CAWSVSGGAGYGYTF
TGTGCCTGGAGTGTTTCCGGGGGCGCGGGCTATGGCTACACCTTC
>NA|12|NA|TRBJ1-1|TRBV16
CASRWGATEAFF
TGTGCCAGCCGCTGGGGGGCCACTGAAGCTTTCTTT
>TRBD2|15|NA|TRBJ2-7|TRBV7-9
CASSSGLAGSYEQYF
TGTGCCAGCAGCTCCGGACTAGCGGGGTCCTACGAGCAGTACTTC
>TRBD1|14|NA|TRBJ1-1|TRBV10-3
CAISSSTGGLEAFF
TGTGCCATCAGTTCCTCGACAGGGGGCCTTGAAGCTTTCTTT
>NA|12|NA|TRBJ2-7|TRBV10-3
CAISEHSYEQYF
TGTGCCATCAGTGAGCATTCCTACGAGCAGTACTTC
>NA|14|NA|TRBJ2-1|TRBV6-5
CASSPVNELHEQFF
TGTGCCAGCAGCCCTGTAAATGAGTTGCATGAGCAGTTCTTC
>NA|16|once|TRBJ1-2|TRBV6-6
CASSYSHLTGDYGYTF
TGTGCCAGCAGTTACTCCCACTTAACCGGGGACTATGGCTACACCTTC
>NA|15|NA|TRBJ2-2|TRBV6-5
CASSYEDWNTGELFF
TGTGCCAGCAGTTACGAGGACTGGAACACCGGGGAGCTGTTTTTT
>NA|17|NA|TRBJ2-5|TRBV7-2
CASSSSHLLLTQETQYF
TGTGCCAGCAGCTCCAGCCACTTACTATTAACCCAAGAGACCCAGTACTTC
>TRBD2|13|once|TRBJ2-7|TRBV27
CASSWGLTYEQYF
TGTGCCAGCAGTTGGGGACTAACCTACGAGCAGTACTTC
>NA|17|NA|TRBJ1-4|TRBV7-9
CASSLAIGGATNEKLFF
TGTGCCAGCAGCTTGGCAATAGGGGGGGCAACTAATGAAAAACTGTTTTTT
>TRBD1|15|NA|TRBJ2-1|TRBV12-5
CASSAGTGGGNEQFF
TGTGCTAGTTCGGCCGGGACAGGGGGCGGTAATGAGCAGTTCTTC
>NA|14|NA|TRBJ2-3|TRBV19
CASRVGRSTDTQYF
TGTGCCAGCCGAGTAGGCCGTAGCACAGATACGCAGTATTTT
>NA|16|NA|TRBJ2-2|TRBV5-5
CASSGAGRGLDGELFF
TGTGCCAGCAGCGGGGCCGGCAGGGGACTCGACGGGGAGCTGTTTTTT
>TRBD1|16|NA|TRBJ1-5|TRBV7-4
CASSAGQGTSNQPQHF
TGTGCCAGCAGCGCGGGACAGGGGACGAGTAATCAGCCCCAGCATTTT
>NA|16|NA|TRBJ2-1|TRBV4-3
CASSQDGGSRDNEQFF
TGCGCCAGCAGCCAAGACGGGGGTAGCAGAGACAATGAGCAGTTCTTC
>TRBD1|15|NA|TRBJ1-5|TRBV28
CASSLDRGPNQPQHF
TGTGCCAGCAGTTTGGACAGGGGACCCAATCAGCCCCAGCATTTT
>NA|12|NA|TRBJ1-2|TRBV6-1
CASSVWGDGYTF
TGTGCCAGCAGTGTATGGGGAGACGGCTACACCTTC
>NA|11|NA|TRBJ2-5|TRBV30
CAWSLPGTQYF
TGTGCCTGGAGTCTACCGGGGACCCAGTACTTC
>TRBD2|13|NA|TRBJ2-1|TRBV5-8
CASSPSGVDEQFF
TGTGCCAGCAGCCCTAGCGGGGTTGATGAGCAGTTCTTC
>NA|13|NA|TRBJ1-1|TRBV18
CASSPLAPSEAFF
TGTGCCAGCTCACCACTCGCCCCAAGTGAAGCTTTCTTT
>NA|12|NA|TRBJ2-5|TRBV6-5
CASSLDQETQYF
TGTGCCAGCAGCTTGGACCAAGAGACCCAGTACTTC
>TRBD1|15|NA|TRBJ2-1|TRBV6-5
CASSYQRDRENEQFF
TGTGCCAGCAGTTACCAACGGGACAGAGAAAATGAGCAGTTCTTC
>NA|15|NA|TRBJ2-6|TRBV11-2
CASSLVGAGANVLTF
TGTGCCAGCAGCTTAGTAGGCGCTGGGGCCAACGTCCTGACTTTC
>TRBD1|13|NA|TRBJ1-2|TRBV29-1
CSVVGGGGYGYTF
TGCAGCGTTGTAGGAGGGGGCGGCTATGGCTACACCTTC
>NA|14|NA|TRBJ1-5|TRBV30
CAWSAGISNQPQHF
TGTGCCTGGAGTGCAGGGATAAGCAATCAGCCCCAGCATTTT
>NA|15|NA|TRBJ2-7|TRBV19
CASSIYGGPAYEQYF
TGTGCCAGTAGTATATATGGGGGCCCTGCCTACGAGCAGTACTTC
>NA|19|once|TRBJ2-6|TRBV7-9
CASSPTEGRASSGANVLTF
TGTGCCAGCAGCCCAACTGAGGGACGGGCGTCTTCTGGGGCCAACGTCCTGACTTTC
>NA|14|NA|TRBJ1-4|TRBV25-1
CASSEYVTDEKLFF
TGTGCCAGCAGTGAATATGTAACCGATGAAAAACTGTTTTTT
>TRBD1|15|NA|TRBJ2-1|TRBV19
CASSIDRDRYNEQFF
TGTGCCAGTAGTATAGATCGGGACAGATACAATGAGCAGTTCTTC
>TRBD2|13|NA|TRBJ2-7|TRBV29-1
CSAWTSGSYEQYF
TGCAGCGCCTGGACTAGCGGGAGTTACGAGCAGTACTTC
>NA|12|NA|TRBJ2-3|TRBV6-6
CASSYVSDTQYF
TGTGCCAGCAGTTACGTTTCAGATACGCAGTATTTT
>NA|14|NA|TRBJ1-2|TRBV28
CASSTRRWHYGYTF
TGTGCCAGCAGTACCAGAAGATGGCACTATGGCTACACCTTC
>NA|17|NA|TRBJ2-2|TRBV5-1
CASVYPPRLVWAGELFF
TGCGCCAGCGTTTACCCGCCCCGACTAGTTTGGGCCGGGGAGCTGTTTTTT